Below, one TCR beta chain is given with its context. The sample originates from a study of blood T cell repertoires in COVID-19. Study at large: PBMCs, B-cell-depleted T cells, or T cells were the source of the cDNA or gDNA that made up the material.

TCRdb's copy holds only in-frame clones and misses some; the assay was immunoSEQ multiplex PCR. The data show roughly 340,000 clones, roughly nine tenths seen once. Cohorts were based on clinical histories the participants reported. The CDR3 spans 16 residues. The trim removed 4 bases at V and 9 bases at J, leaving 16 bases unmatched. Germline V gene lookup returns CDR1 SGDLS and CDR2 YYNGEE. What was sequenced was PBMCs or T cells enriched from blood (not recorded which). The chain is built from TRBV9 and TRBJ2-1, with 7 nucleotides matching TRBD2. The clonotype originates from a man aged 18-30 years who had recovered from COVID-19. The DNA for the CDR3 is TGTGCCAGCAGCTCCCGAGTACGAAATGGGAGGGGTGAGCAGTTCTTC. It translates to CASSSRVRNGRGEQFF.